These 12 T cell receptor beta chains originate from one sample sequenced in a study of technical replicates of blood from a few donors. The table came from immunoSEQ multiplex PCR; TCRdb's copy has only in-frame clones and leaves some out. This table holds 75,000 to 95,000 clones, around 91% found once. The source material was T cells isolated from PBMCs. Every receptor here comes from a human donor in good health.

This clone was seen a handful of times. The chain has TRBV2 and TRBJ1-2; perhaps TRBD1 as D (5 bases). CDR1 and CDR2 (germline): SNHLY, FYNNEI. Trimming left V 10 bases short and J 2 bases short, with 11 bases between. The CDR3 runs to 12 residues. CDR3 loop: CAKVRGNYGYTF. CDR3 nucleotides: TGTGCCAAGGTCCGGGGGAACTATGGCTACACCTTC.

The DNA for the CDR3 is TGTGCCAGTAGATTAATGGCGGGGCCGCCCAATCAGCCCCAGCATTTT. Residues: CASRLMAGPPNQPQHF. The V gene is TRBV27, the J gene TRBJ1-5; maybe TRBD1 (5 bases). Germline V CDR1 and CDR2: MNHEY, SMNVEV (reference sequence). V was shortened by 9 bases and J by 3 bases, with 21 bases between the two germline ends. The CDR3 runs 16 residues.

This clone occurred once. The gene calls are TRBV18 and TRBJ1-4; 8 bases map to TRBD1. The junction had 13 bases not matched to a gene; V was cut back by 6 bases and J by 7 bases. CDR3 length: 16 residues. Germline V gene data show CDR1 as KGHSH and CDR2 as LQKENI. The CDR3 reads CASSPTFQGAFEKLFF. The DNA for the CDR3 is TGTGCCAGCTCGCCCACTTTCCAGGGGGCGTTTGAAAAACTGTTTTTT. Based on the CDR3 plus reference TRBV18 and TRBJ1-4, the full variable domain is NAGVMQNPRHLVRRRGQEARLRCSPMKGHSHVYWYRQLPEEGLKFMVYLQKENIIDESGMPKERFSAEFPKEGPSILRIQQVVRGDSAAYFCASSPTFQGAFEKLFFGSGTQLSVL.

The chain is built from TRBV30 and TRBJ2-1; D remains unclear. V gave up 2 bases and J gave up 5 bases, with 7 bases separating them. Germline-derived CDR1 and CDR2 are GTSNPN and SVGIG (reference sequence). CDR3 size: 12 residues. The CDR3 DNA follows: TGTGCCTGGAGTCTGAGGCACAATGAGCAGTTCTTC. Translation: CAWSLRHNEQFF.

This chain connects TRBV6-1 to TRBJ2-2; unclear D gene. Trimming removed 9 bases at V and 1 base at J, with 9 bases between. Per the germline V gene, CDR1 is MNHNS and CDR2 is SASEGT. CDR3 length equals 13 residues. The CDR3 loop is CASSPRNTGELFF. The CDR3 nucleotides read TGTGCCAGTAGCCCTAGGAACACCGGGGAGCTGTTTTTT.

CDR3 residues: CASRRTSASYEQYF. CDR3 DNA sequence: TGCGCCAGCAGACGAACTAGCGCATCCTACGAGCAGTACTTC. This chain joins TRBV4-1 and TRBJ2-5, with 7 bases identical to TRBD2. Judging by the DNA end, TRBJ2-7 fits better; the J call may be wrong. Germline loops: CDR1 MGHRA, CDR2 YSYEKL. The CDR3 has 14 amino acids.

The V gene is TRBV19, the J gene TRBJ1-5, with TRBD1 matching 12 bases. The junction had 9 bases not matched to a gene; V was cut back by 9 bases and J by 6 bases. Per the germline V gene, CDR1 is LNHDA and CDR2 is SQIVND (reference sequence). This CDR3 region has 15 residues. This CDR3 reads CASLRDRGLAQPQHF. In DNA, the CDR3 is TGTGCCAGCCTCCGGGACAGGGGGCTGGCTCAGCCCCAGCATTTT.

This clone has only a few counts. CDR3 residues: CASSLTFSDEQYF. CDR3 bases: TGTGCCAGCAGCTTAACATTCAGCGACGAGCAGTACTTC. The V and J genes are TRBV7-9 and TRBJ2-7; D remains ambiguous. V was pared by 2 bases and J by 5 bases, with 10 bases between. Per the germline V gene, CDR1 is SEHNR and CDR2 is FQNEAQ (reference sequence). The CDR3 covers 13 residues.

This chain uses TRBV5-1 with TRBJ1-4; TRBD1 might be the D (5 bases). The V gene's germline CDR1 is SGHRS and CDR2 YFSETQ. V was pared by 2 bases and J by 4 bases, with 9 bases between. The CDR3 is 14 residues long. The CDR3 nucleotides read TGCGCCAGCAGCTTCGGGGGACTTAATGAAAAACTGTTTTTT. Residues: CASSFGGLNEKLFF.

The table lists this clone with a few counts. The V gene is TRBV30, the J gene TRBJ1-4; TRBD1 aligns across 9 bases. The trim removed 0 bases at V and 7 bases at J, leaving 3 bases unmatched. In germline, CDR1 is GTSNPN, CDR2 SVGIG (reference sequence). CDR3 length: 14 residues. The CDR3: CAWSVTGGLEKLFF. CDR3 coding DNA: TGTGCCTGGAGTGTCACAGGGGGCCTTGAAAAACTGTTTTTT.

This chain links TRBV6-6 with TRBJ1-1, with a tentative D call TRBD1 (6 bases). The CDR3 loop spans 16 amino acids. Per germline, CDR1 MNHNY and CDR2 SVGAGI (reference sequence). V dropped 10 bases and J dropped 6 bases, with 27 bases sitting between them. The DNA for the CDR3 is TGTGCCACCAGAATTGGGAACAGGGTTTTAGTTCCTGAAGCTTTCTTT. Translated, it gives CATRIGNRVLVPEAFF.

This clone came up once. This chain joins TRBV7-2 and TRBJ2-1; 13 nucleotides line up with TRBD2. Germline trimming cut 2 bases from V and 13 bases from J; bases unmatched to any gene: 11. There are 16 residues in the CDR3. Germline V gene sequence: CDR1 SGHTA, CDR2 FQGNSA. The CDR3 region has the DNA TGTGCCAGCAGCTTAACCTCCGGGACTAGCGGGATAGCACAGTTCTTC. Amino acids: CASSLTSGTSGIAQFF.